These 29 T cell receptor beta chains were all obtained from the same sample, sequenced in a study of T cell repertoires in aging, cancer and after chemotherapy (dated by TCRdb to the late 2010s). TCR beta rearrangements were amplified from genomic DNA isolated from peripheral blood, not from sorted cells or RNA. The run used an Illumina MiSeq. Rearranged TRB sequences spanning V, D and J segments were amplified by multiplex touch-down PCR using a mixed TRB-A/B primer pool. TCRdb took the public reads, trimmed them with fastp at Q25, ran MiXCR for clone calling and kept in-frame beta chains. Rows are unified per CDR3 protein, each entry keeping the most common DNA and genes. This sample holds around 1,200 distinct CDR3 sequences; roughly 27% were observed only once. Around 9.9% of the sample goes to the ten largest clones. Sequencing used blood. The receptors shown here come from a human donor with a blood cancer.

Within the sample, this clonotype is large. The chain employs TRBV30 and TRBJ2-1; 10 bases are shared with TRBD2. With V trimmed by 0 bases and J by 6 bases, 11 bases remained unmatched. The CDR3 runs 17 residues. Germline V gene lookup returns CDR1 GTSNPN and CDR2 SVGIG (reference sequence). CDR3 amino acids: CAWSVSRTSGVSNEQFF. Written as DNA, the CDR3 is TGTGCCTGGAGTGTAAGTAGGACTAGCGGAGTCAGCAATGAGCAGTTCTTC.

This clonotype rates as medium-sized. The rearrangement links TRBV4-3 to TRBJ1-2; 8 nucleotides align to TRBD1. This CDR3 spans 16 amino acids. V lost 1 base, J lost 4 bases, and 8 bases stayed unmatched. Germline-derived CDR1 and CDR2 are LGHNA and YSLEER. The CDR3 DNA is TGCGCCAGCAGCCAAGTAATGGACAGGGCAGTCTATGGCTACACCTTC. Residues: CASSQVMDRAVYGYTF.

This clonotype ranks as medium-sized. The DNA for the CDR3 is TGCGCCAGCAGCTTGGAAGGGGGAGATGGCTACACCTTC. It is translated as CASSLEGGDGYTF. The chain links TRBV5-1 to TRBJ1-2, with a tentative D call TRBD1 (6 bases). The germline CDR1 and CDR2 sequences are SGHRS and YFSETQ. The CDR3 has 13 amino acids. V lost 0 bases and J lost 6, with 9 bases in between.

In its sample, this clonotype is medium-sized. The J gene is TRBJ1-1, the V gene TRBV27; D call uncertain. Trimming removed 3 bases from V and 0 bases from J, with 8 bases in between. The CDR3 is made up of 14 amino acids. Germline loops: CDR1 MNHEY, CDR2 SMNVEV (reference sequence). The CDR3: CASSFEGLNTEAFF. The CDR3 nucleotides are TGTGCCAGCAGTTTCGAGGGCCTGAACACTGAAGCTTTCTTT.

In its sample, this clonotype is medium-sized (0.01 to 0.1%). The chain has TRBV6-4 and TRBJ2-7, with 8 bases lining up with TRBD1. The CDR3 is 14 residues long. V shed 6 bases, J shed 2 bases, and the junction held 6 bases outside the gene matches. Germline V gene lookup returns CDR1 MRHNA and CDR2 SNTAGT. The CDR3 sequence: CASRKDREAYEQYF. The DNA for the CDR3 is TGTGCCAGCAGGAAGGACAGGGAGGCCTACGAGCAGTACTTC.

This clonotype is large within its sample. The chain has TRBV19 and TRBJ1-2; 9 bases match TRBD1. The V and J ends lost 5 bases and 8 bases, in that order; junction bases with no gene match: 9. There are 14 residues in the CDR3. CDR1 LNHDA and CDR2 SQIVND come from the germline V gene (reference sequence). The CDR3 nucleotides read TGTGCCAGTAGTTCCGGGACAGGGATAGAAGGCTACACCTTC. Its translation is CASSSGTGIEGYTF.

This clonotype qualifies as medium-sized. The genes are TRBV19 and TRBJ2-7, with D possibly being TRBD1 (5 bases). CDR1 and CDR2 from the germline V gene are LNHDA and SQIVND (reference sequence). CDR3 length: 14 residues. The V end was cut by 1 base, the J end by 5 bases, with 12 bases between. CDR3 nucleotides: TGTGCCAGTAGTATAGGTGCAGGGAAGGACGAGCAGTACTTC. It yields the protein CASSIGAGKDEQYF.

Relative to its sample, this clonotype is large. The V gene is TRBV5-4, the J gene TRBJ2-6; possibly TRBD2 for D (6 bases). Trimming cost V 0 bases and J 0 bases, with 16 bases left between them. The CDR3 has 19 amino acids. CDR1 and CDR2 (germline): SGHNT, YYREEE (reference sequence). The CDR3 region is CASSLGASGHYSGANVLTF. The CDR3, as DNA: TGTGCCAGCAGCTTGGGGGCCAGCGGGCACTACTCTGGGGCCAACGTCCTGACTTTC.

Sample share makes this clonotype medium-sized. The gene calls are TRBV28 and TRBJ2-1, with D hard to call. This CDR3 has 13 amino acids. Germline V gene lookup returns CDR1 MDHEN and CDR2 SYDVKM. V shed 4 bases and J shed 5 bases, with 9 bases lying between them. The CDR3 coding sequence is TGTGCCAGCAGTTCCCGGGCCGACAATGAGCAGTTCTTC. The encoded protein is CASSSRADNEQFF.

As for this clonotype: Since a much larger clone is just one base distant, this may be a read error. This chain connects TRBV7-2 to TRBJ2-1; D call uncertain. Germline loops: CDR1 SGHTA, CDR2 FQGNSA. The CDR3 is made up of 13 amino acids. CDR3 in amino acids: CVSSLSVLDEQFF. CDR3 in DNA: TGTGTCAGCAGCTTGAGCGTCTTAGATGAGCAGTTCTTC.

By sample share, this clonotype is large. The chain carries TRBV30 and TRBJ1-2; D gene uncertain. CDR3 length equals 13 residues. With 2 bases removed from V and 7 bases from J, the gap between germline ends came to 14 bases. CDR1 is GTSNPN, CDR2 SVGIG, per germline (reference sequence). CDR3 residues: CAWSLTPTTGYTF. The CDR3 DNA sequence: TGTGCCTGGAGTCTCACCCCCACCACTGGCTACACCTTC.

The V and J genes are TRBV30 and TRBJ1-2, with D possibly matching TRBD1 (5 bases). CDR3 size: 15 residues. The V gene lost 5 bases and the J gene lost 5 bases, with 21 bases spanning the gap. CDR1 is GTSNPN and CDR2 is SVGIG in the germline V gene (reference sequence). As DNA, the CDR3 is TGTGCCTGGGGGGGACTAGCGGGGGGGAAGTATGGCTACACCTTC. Protein sequence: CAWGGLAGGKYGYTF.

The genes are TRBV9 and TRBJ2-7; the match to TRBD1 covers 7 bases. The germline V gene has CDR1 SGDLS and CDR2 YYNGEE. With 4 bases clipped from V and 1 base from J, the junction kept 17 bases outside the gene matches. The CDR3 sequence is 18 residues long. In nucleotides, the CDR3 is TGTGCCAGCAGCATGAAGGGGGTCCGGGACAGCAGATCCTACGAGCAGTACTTC. Its protein product is CASSMKGVRDSRSYEQYF.

This clonotype counts as large. This rearrangement joins TRBV24-1 to TRBJ2-5; possible D gene TRBD2, 6 bases. The germline CDR1 and CDR2 sequences are KGHDR and SFDVKD. This CDR3 has 15 amino acids. V shed 3 bases and J shed 2 bases, with 12 bases lying between them. The CDR3 spells CATSDLSGDQETQYF. In DNA, the CDR3 is TGTGCCACCAGTGATCTCTCGGGGGATCAAGAGACCCAGTACTTC.

In its sample, this clonotype is large. This sequence joins TRBV12-3 or TRBV12-4 and TRBJ2-1; 7 bases map to TRBD2. CDR3 length equals 16 residues. Trimming cost V 3 bases and J 8 bases; bases outside gene matches: 13. CDR3 DNA: TGTGCCAGCAGTTTTTTCGGGCAGGGCCTAGCGGATGAGCAGTTCTTC. Translation gives CASSFFGQGLADEQFF.

This clonotype is labeled as medium-sized. For the CDR3, the DNA is TGCGCCAGCAGCCAAGATCCGGAATATGAGCAGTTCTTC. This encodes CASSQDPEYEQFF. This chain joins TRBV4-3 and TRBJ2-1; D unresolved. The CDR3 totals 13 residues. The germline V gene has CDR1 LGHNA and CDR2 YSLEER. Trimming removed 0 bases from V and 8 bases from J, with 8 bases in between.

By sample share, this clonotype is medium-sized. The J gene is TRBJ1-6, the V gene TRBV14, with D unclear. This CDR3 region has 13 residues. V was clipped by 1 base and J by 8 bases, with 6 bases between them. CDR1 and CDR2 (germline): SGHDN, FVKESK. The CDR3 DNA reads as TGTGCCAGCAGCCAAGCAGCTTATTCACCCCTCCACTTT. Translated, it gives CASSQAAYSPLHF. The variable domain in full, with the rest retrieved from reference TRBV14 and TRBJ1-6, is EAGVTQFPSHSVIEKGQTVTLRCDPISGHDNLYWYRRVMGKEIKFLLHFVKESKQDESGMPNNRFLAERTGGTYSTLKVQPAELEDSGVYFCASSQAAYSPLHFGNGTRLTVT.

This clonotype is medium-sized by share. This chain joins TRBV27 and TRBJ1-3; the D gene is possibly TRBD1 (5 bases). Germline assignment: CDR1 MNHEY and CDR2 SMNVEV (reference sequence). With 4 bases removed from V and 0 bases from J, the gap between germline ends came to 13 bases. The CDR3 runs 16 residues. CDR3 loop: CASSSLQGFSGNTIYF. CDR3 nucleotide sequence: TGTGCCAGCAGTTCCCTGCAGGGATTCTCTGGAAACACCATATATTTT.

V is TRBV7-9 and J is TRBJ1-6; D is uncertain. The CDR3 spans 12 residues. Germline assignment: CDR1 SEHNR and CDR2 FQNEAQ (reference sequence). V gave up 2 bases and J gave up 8 bases, with 4 bases separating them. CDR3 in amino acids: CASSLRDSPLHF. The CDR3 DNA reads TGTGCCAGCAGCTTAAGGGATTCACCCCTCCACTTT.

By share, this clonotype counts as large (0.1 to 1%). The gene calls are TRBV5-6 and TRBJ2-2, with D unclear. V lost 5 bases to trimming and J lost 1 base, with 21 bases between them. The germline V gene has CDR1 SGHDT and CDR2 YYEEEE. CDR3 length: 18 amino acids. This CDR3 is CASRFSLRAEKNTGELFF. In DNA form, the CDR3 reads TGTGCCAGCAGATTTAGTCTCCGGGCCGAGAAGAACACCGGGGAGCTGTTTTTT.

In nucleotides, the CDR3 is TGTGCCAGCAAGAGGGGATGGGACACCGGGGAGCTGTTTTTT. It translates to CASKRGWDTGELFF. The V gene is TRBV2, the J gene TRBJ2-2; tentatively, D is TRBD1 or TRBD2 (5 bases each). Trimming left V 7 bases short and J 3 bases short, with 12 bases between. The CDR3 sequence is 14 residues long. Germline loops: CDR1 SNHLY, CDR2 FYNNEI.

About this clonotype itself: Just one base apart from a much larger clone, this may be a read error. This chain connects TRBV5-1 to TRBJ1-4, with 7 bases lining up with TRBD1. This CDR3 contains 15 residues. V shed 2 bases, J shed 3 bases, and the junction held 4 bases outside the gene matches. In germline, CDR1 is SGHRS, CDR2 YFSETQ. CDR3 bases: TGCGCCAGCAGCTTTGACAGGGTTTCTAATGAAAAACTGTTTTTT. This translates into CASSFDRVSNEKLFF.

This clonotype is deemed large. The rearrangement joins TRBV18 to TRBJ2-7; 8 nucleotides match TRBD1. The CDR3 spans 13 residues. Germline assignment: CDR1 KGHSH and CDR2 LQKENI. V was clipped by 3 bases and J by 6 bases; unmatched bases: 4. The CDR3 nucleotides are TGTGCCAGCTCACCGCGCGACAGGGGCGAGCAGTACTTC. Protein sequence: CASSPRDRGEQYF.

To note about this clonotype: An end of the junction differs from the germline gene, which may be a read error. The V call is TRBV19, the J call TRBJ2-7; possible D gene TRBD2, 6 bases. The CDR3 is made up of 13 amino acids. The V gene's germline CDR1 is LNHDA and CDR2 SQIVND (reference sequence). This CDR3 reads CACNHRDSSEQYF. The CDR3 region has the DNA TGTGCCTGTAACCACCGGGACTCCAGCGAGCAGTACTTT.

In its sample, this clonotype ranks as medium-sized. The V gene is TRBV7-9, the J gene TRBJ2-1, with 9 bases fitting TRBD1. The ends lost 7 bases at V and 9 bases at J; junction bases unmatched: 13. Germline-derived CDR1 and CDR2 are SEHNR and FQNEAQ (reference sequence). This CDR3 has 15 residues. The CDR3 DNA follows: TGTGCCAGCACCCCTATGGGACAGGGTGCTGGTGAGCAGTTCTTC. Translated, it gives CASTPMGQGAGEQFF.

V and J are TRBV4-1 and TRBJ2-7; 7 bases agree with TRBD1. Germline values: CDR1 MGHRA, CDR2 YSYEKL. J gave up 0 bases and V 3 bases, and 8 bases lay outside the gene matches. The CDR3 sequence is 16 residues long. This CDR3 is CASSQNRDSVSYEQYF. The CDR3 DNA sequence: TGCGCCAGCAGCCAGAACCGGGACAGTGTCTCCTACGAGCAGTACTTC.

The chain employs TRBV7-2 and TRBJ2-7, with D possibly TRBD1 on 6 matching bases. Germline CDR1 SGHTA, CDR2 FQGNSA. With 5 bases removed from V and 5 bases from J, the gap between germline ends came to 19 bases. CDR3 length: 15 amino acids. The CDR3 protein is CASSLGRDIQHEQYF. The CDR3 DNA reads TGTGCCAGCAGCCTCGGTCGGGACATACAACACGAGCAGTACTTC.

The chain is built from TRBV28 and TRBJ2-3; D gene uncertain. CDR3 length: 16 residues. V shed 10 bases and J shed 0 bases, with 20 bases lying between them. Germline CDR1 is MDHEN and CDR2 is SYDVKM. The CDR3 sequence is CAIAELSRLSTDTQYF. In DNA form, the CDR3 reads TGTGCCATCGCCGAACTTAGCAGATTAAGCACAGATACGCAGTATTTT.

Within the sample, this clonotype is medium-sized. The chain carries TRBV13 and TRBJ2-5, with 15 bases matching TRBD2. CDR1 and CDR2 from the germline V gene are PRHDT and FYEKMQ (reference sequence). The CDR3 totals 17 residues. The V and J ends lost 4 bases and 4 bases, in that order; junction bases with no gene match: 7. In DNA form, the CDR3 reads TGTGCCAGCAGCTCCCGGACTAGCGGGGGGGCCGGAGAGACCCAGTACTTC. The encoded protein is CASSSRTSGGAGETQYF. Together with reference TRBV13 and TRBJ2-5, the CDR3 gives the full variable domain: AAGVIQSPRHLIKEKRETATLKCYPIPRHDTVYWYQQGPGQDPQFLISFYEKMQSDKGSIPDRFSAQQFSDYHSELNMSSLELGDSALYFCASSSRTSGGAGETQYFGPGTRLLVL.